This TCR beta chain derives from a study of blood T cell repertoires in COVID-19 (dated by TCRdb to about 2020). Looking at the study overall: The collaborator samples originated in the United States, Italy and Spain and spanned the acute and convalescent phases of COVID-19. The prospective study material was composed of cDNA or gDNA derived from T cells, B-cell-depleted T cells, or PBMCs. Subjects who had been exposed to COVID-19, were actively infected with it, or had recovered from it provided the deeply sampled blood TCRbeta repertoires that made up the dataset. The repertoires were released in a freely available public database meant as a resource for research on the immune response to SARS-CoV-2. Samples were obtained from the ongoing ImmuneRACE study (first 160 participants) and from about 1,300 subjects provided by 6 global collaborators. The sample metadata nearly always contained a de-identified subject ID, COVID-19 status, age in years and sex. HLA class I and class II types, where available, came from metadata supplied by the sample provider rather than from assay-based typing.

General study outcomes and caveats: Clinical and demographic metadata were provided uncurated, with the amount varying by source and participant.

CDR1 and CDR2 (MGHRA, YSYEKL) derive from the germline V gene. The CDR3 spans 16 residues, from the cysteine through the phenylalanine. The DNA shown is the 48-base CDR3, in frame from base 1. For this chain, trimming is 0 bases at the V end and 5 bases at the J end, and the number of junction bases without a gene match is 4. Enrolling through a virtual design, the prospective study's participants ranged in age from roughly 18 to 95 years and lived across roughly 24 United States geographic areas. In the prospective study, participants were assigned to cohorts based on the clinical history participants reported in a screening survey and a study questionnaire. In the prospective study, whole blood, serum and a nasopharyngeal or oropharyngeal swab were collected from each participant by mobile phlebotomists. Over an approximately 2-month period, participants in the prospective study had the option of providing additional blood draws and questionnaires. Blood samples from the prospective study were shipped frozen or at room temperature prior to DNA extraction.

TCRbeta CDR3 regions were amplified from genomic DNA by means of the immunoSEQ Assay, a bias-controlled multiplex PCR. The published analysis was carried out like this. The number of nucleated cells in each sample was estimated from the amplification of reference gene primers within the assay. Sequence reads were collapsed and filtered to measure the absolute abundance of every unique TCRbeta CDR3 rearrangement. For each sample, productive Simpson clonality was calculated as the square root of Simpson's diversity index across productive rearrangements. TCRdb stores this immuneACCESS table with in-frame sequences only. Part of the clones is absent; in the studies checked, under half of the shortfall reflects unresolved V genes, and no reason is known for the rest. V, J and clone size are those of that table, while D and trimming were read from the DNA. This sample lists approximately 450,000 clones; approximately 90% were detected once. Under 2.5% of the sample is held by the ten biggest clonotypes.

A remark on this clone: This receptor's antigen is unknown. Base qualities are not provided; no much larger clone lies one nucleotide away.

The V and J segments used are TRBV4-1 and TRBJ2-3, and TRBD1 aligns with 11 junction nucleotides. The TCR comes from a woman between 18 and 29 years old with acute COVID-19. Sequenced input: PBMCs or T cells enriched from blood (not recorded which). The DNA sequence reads TGCGCCAGCAGCCAAGAAGGGACAGGGGGGATAGATACGCAGTATTTT. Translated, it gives CASSQEGTGGIDTQYF.